Each of the 8 T cell receptor beta chains below was sequenced from the same sample in a study of shared clonotypes between healthy human individuals. Assay used: immunoSEQ multiplex PCR; TCRdb lists only in-frame clones, some missing. The sample contains 300,000 to 400,000 clones, 80% to 90% of which appear only once. The sample taken for sequencing was memory CD8+ T cells sorted from blood. Subset specified: CD45RO+ cells pooled with CCR7-negative TemRA cells. These receptors were obtained from a man between 18 and 35 years old in good health.

V usage is TRBV6-1 and J usage is TRBJ2-7; 9 bases are shared with TRBD2. The CDR3 covers 17 residues. Germline V CDR1 and CDR2: MNHNS, SASEGT. The trim removed 4 bases at V and 2 bases at J, leaving 12 bases unmatched. The CDR3 loop reads CASSGHPSGISPYEQYF. Written as DNA, the CDR3 is TGTGCCAGCAGTGGGCATCCTAGCGGGATTTCACCCTACGAGCAGTACTTC.

This clone was found once. The chain recombines TRBV6-1 with TRBJ2-7, with TRBD2 matching 14 bases. Germline V lookup: CDR1 MNHNS, CDR2 SASEGT. V lost 3 bases and J lost 3; bases outside the gene matches: 4. The CDR3 has 16 amino acids. The CDR3 nucleotides read TGTGCCAGCAGTGAGGGACTAGCGGGGGTTCGCTACGAGCAGTACTTC. It encodes CASSEGLAGVRYEQYF.

The rearrangement joins TRBV14 to TRBJ2-2, with D tentatively TRBD1 or TRBD2 (5 bases each). V lost 4 bases to trimming and J lost 7 bases, with 16 bases between them. Germline lookup yields CDR1 SGHDN and CDR2 FVKESK. The CDR3 sequence is 15 residues long. Here the CDR3 reads CASSLGTRMDGELFF. Written as DNA, the CDR3 is TGTGCCAGCAGCCTGGGGACCAGAATGGACGGGGAGCTGTTTTTT.

This clone came up once. The CDR3 loop reads CATTSTGNTDTQYF. Here the CDR3 DNA reads TGTGCCACCACCTCGACAGGCAACACAGATACGCAGTATTTT. This chain connects TRBV15 to TRBJ2-3, with a weak D call TRBD1 (6 bases). The CDR3 is 14 residues long. Germline V gene data show CDR1 as LNHNV and CDR2 as YYDKDF (reference sequence). Trimming stripped 7 bases from V and 2 bases from J, with 13 bases between.

The V call is TRBV11-2, the J call TRBJ1-3; D call uncertain. Trimming cost V 5 bases and J 2 bases, with 19 bases left between them. Germline assignment: CDR1 SGHAT and CDR2 FQNNGV. This CDR3 spans 17 amino acids. The CDR3 DNA reads TGTGCCAGCAGCCCCAATCGTGGGGTCTCAACTGGAAACACCATATATTTT. This codes for CASSPNRGVSTGNTIYF.

The rearrangement joins TRBV28 to TRBJ2-7; D is unresolved. V was cut by 4 bases and J by 0 bases, with 4 bases left in between. The CDR3 contains 12 residues. The germline CDR1 and CDR2 sequences are MDHEN and SYDVKM. CDR3: CASSSPSYEQYF. CDR3 nucleotide sequence: TGTGCCAGCAGTTCCCCCTCCTACGAGCAGTACTTC.

In nucleotides, the CDR3 is TGTGCCAGCAGCGTAGGAGGGACCCAAAAGGGGGATGCTTTCTTT. This sequence encodes CASSVGGTQKGDAFF. The chain couples TRBV9 to TRBJ1-1, with a tentative D call TRBD1 (6 bases). V shed 0 bases and J shed 11 bases, with 20 bases lying between them. This CDR3 has 15 residues. Germline V CDR1 and CDR2: SGDLS, YYNGEE.

V and J are TRBV6-1 and TRBJ2-3, with no clear D. The CDR3 has 16 amino acids. The germline V and J ends were trimmed by 3 bases and 1 base, with 14 bases remaining between them. CDR1 MNHNS and CDR2 SASEGT come from the germline V gene. CDR3 sequence: CASSEFTGFGTDTQYF. The CDR3 nucleotides are TGTGCCAGCAGTGAGTTTACCGGGTTTGGCACAGATACGCAGTATTTT.